Reported below is one T cell receptor beta chain. The sample comes from a study of Ad26.COV2.S vaccination and SARS-CoV-2 variants. The sample's treatment: around 19 received Ad26.COV2.S at low or high dose, single or two shots; about 5 received placebo; per-sample allocation not given. On day 63 after the first injection, vaccine and placebo recipients gave samples. Donor was an adult aged 18-55 years in Boston. It was Wuhan-strain SARS-CoV-2 spike that the Ad26 vaccine vector expressed. The method was immunoSEQ multiplex PCR; TCRdb's version includes in-frame clones alone and lacks a portion of them. The top ten hold 9.5% to 15% of the sample, which has 510,000 or so clones, around 88% seen once. This CDR3 contains 14 residues. Deletions cut 6 bases from V and 1 base from J, with 10 bases between. Germline V gene lookup returns CDR1 MNHEY and CDR2 SVGEGT.

The sequences come from peripheral blood, collected in a trial of Ad26.COV2.S vaccine versus placebo. This chain joins TRBV6-2 or TRBV6-3 and TRBJ2-1; a weak D match, TRBD2 (6 bases). This clonotype originated in a person between 18 and 60 years old who received the Ad26.COV2.S COVID-19 vaccine or a placebo. CDR3 sequence (DNA): TGTGCCAGCAGCGGACTACGATCCTACAATGAGCAGTTCTTC. Protein product: CASSGLRSYNEQFF.